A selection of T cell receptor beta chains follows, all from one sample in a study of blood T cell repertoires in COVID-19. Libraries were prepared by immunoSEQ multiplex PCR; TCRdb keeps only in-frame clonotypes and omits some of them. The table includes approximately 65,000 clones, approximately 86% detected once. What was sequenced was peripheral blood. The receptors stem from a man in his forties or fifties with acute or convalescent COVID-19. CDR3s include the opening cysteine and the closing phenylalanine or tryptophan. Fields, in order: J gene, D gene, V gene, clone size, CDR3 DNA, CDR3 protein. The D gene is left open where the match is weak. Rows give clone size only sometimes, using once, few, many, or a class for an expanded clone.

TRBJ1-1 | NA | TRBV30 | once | TGTGCCTGGATTAGTTTTAGGAACACTGAAGCTTTCTTT | CAWISFRNTEAFF
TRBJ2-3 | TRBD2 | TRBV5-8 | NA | TGTGCCAGCAGCTTCGGGACTAGCGGCACAGATACGCAGTATTTT | CASSFGTSGTDTQYF
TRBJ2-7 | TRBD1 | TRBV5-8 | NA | TGTGCCAGCAGCCGGGACAGGGGGCGAGAGCAGTACTTC | CASSRDRGREQYF
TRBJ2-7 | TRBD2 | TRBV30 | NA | TGTGCCTGGAGTGCCCTAGCGGGTTCCTACGAGCAGTACTTC | CAWSALAGSYEQYF
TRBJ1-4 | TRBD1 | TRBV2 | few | TGTGCCAGCGGAAGTTACAGGGGACTTGATGAAAAACTGTTTTTT | CASGSYRGLDEKLFF
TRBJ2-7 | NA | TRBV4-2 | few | TGTGCCAGCAGCCAAGCCCGGTCGTACGAGCAGTACTTC | CASSQARSYEQYF
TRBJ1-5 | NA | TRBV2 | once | TGTGCCAGCAGTCAGGGAAAGCCCCAGCATTTT | CASSQGKPQHF
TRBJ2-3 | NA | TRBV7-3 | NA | TGTGCCAGCAGCTTGGAGCGGGCCGATACGCAGTATTTT | CASSLERADTQYF
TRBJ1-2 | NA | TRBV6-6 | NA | TGTGCCAGCAGACCAGGAAGTAATGGCTACACCTTC | CASRPGSNGYTF
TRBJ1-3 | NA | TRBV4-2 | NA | TGTGCCAGCAGCCAAGTCGCCCAGTTCTCTGGAAACACCATATATTTT | CASSQVAQFSGNTIYF
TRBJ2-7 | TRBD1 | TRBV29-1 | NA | TGCAGCGTTGCAGGGGGCCCGCTGAGTAGCTACGAGCAGTACTTC | CSVAGGPLSSYEQYF
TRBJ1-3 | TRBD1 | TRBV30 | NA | TGTGCCTGGAGTTACGGAACCGACAGGGTGGGTGGAAACACCATATATTTT | CAWSYGTDRVGGNTIYF
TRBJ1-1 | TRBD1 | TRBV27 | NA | TGTGCCAGCAGTCTCGACAGGGTCGGGACTGAAGCTTTCTTT | CASSLDRVGTEAFF
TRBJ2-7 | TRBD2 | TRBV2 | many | TGTGCCAGCAGTGATTGGACTAGCGGGGGGTTCTACGAGCAGTACTTC | CASSDWTSGGFYEQYF
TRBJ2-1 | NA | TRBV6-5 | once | TGTGCCAGCAGTCGGCGGGACAATGAGCAGTTCTTC | CASSRRDNEQFF
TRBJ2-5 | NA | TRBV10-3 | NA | TGTGCCATCAGTGAGTCAAGGACAGCTTCAACCCAGTACTTC | CAISESRTASTQYF
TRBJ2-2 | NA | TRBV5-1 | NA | TGCGCCAGCAGCTTGGAGCTAATCTCCACCGGGGAGCTGTTTTTT | CASSLELISTGELFF
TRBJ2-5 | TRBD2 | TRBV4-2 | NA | TGTGCCAGCAGCCCGGGACTAGCGGAAGAGACCCAGTACTTC | CASSPGLAEETQYF
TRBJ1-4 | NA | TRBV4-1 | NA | TGCGCCAGCAGCCAAGGAGTTCTGGAAAAACTGTTTTTT | CASSQGVLEKLFF
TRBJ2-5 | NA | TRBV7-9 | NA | TGTGCCAGCAGCCCCATCTGGGGGGAAGAGACCCAGTACTTC | CASSPIWGEETQYF
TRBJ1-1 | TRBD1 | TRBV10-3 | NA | TGTGCCATCCACTCAGGCACAGGGGGAACTGAAGCTTTCTTT | CAIHSGTGGTEAFF
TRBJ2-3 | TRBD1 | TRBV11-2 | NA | TGTGCCAGCAGCGCGGCGGGACAGGGTTTTCCTAGAGATACGCAGTATTTT | CASSAAGQGFPRDTQYF
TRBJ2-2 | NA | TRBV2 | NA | TGTGCCAGCAGTGAAGGTCCCAGAACGAACACCGGGGAGCTGTTTTTT | CASSEGPRTNTGELFF
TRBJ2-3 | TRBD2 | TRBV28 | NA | TGTGCCAGCAGTGGAGCCGGGTTGCGGGGGGGAACAGATACGCAGTATTTT | CASSGAGLRGGTDTQYF
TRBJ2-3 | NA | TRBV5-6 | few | TGTGCCAGCAGCCCGACACCCCCGGGCACAGATACGCAGTATTTT | CASSPTPPGTDTQYF
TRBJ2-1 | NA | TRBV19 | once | TGTGCCAGCCAGTCATCAGGGGCCTCGCGGAATGAGCAGTTCTTC | CASQSSGASRNEQFF
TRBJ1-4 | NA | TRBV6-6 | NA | TGTGCCAGCAGTTACTCGAAAAGTGGAGGAAATGAAAAACTGTTTTTT | CASSYSKSGGNEKLFF
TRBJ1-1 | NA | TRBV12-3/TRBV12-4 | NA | TGTGCCAGCAGTGCCGGTGAAAACACTGAAGCTTTCTTT | CASSAGENTEAFF
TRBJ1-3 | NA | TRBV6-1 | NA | TGTGCCAGCAGTGACGCCCAGACTGGAAACACCATATATTTT | CASSDAQTGNTIYF
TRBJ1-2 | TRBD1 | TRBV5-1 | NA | TGCGCCAGCACCCTAACAGGGACAGGCGGCTACACCTTC | CASTLTGTGGYTF
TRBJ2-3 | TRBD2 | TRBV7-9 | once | TGTGCCAGCAGCGGGACTAGCGGGGACACAGATACGCAGTATTTT | CASSGTSGDTDTQYF
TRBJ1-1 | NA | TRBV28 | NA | TGTGCCAGCAGTTCCCCGGGGGTGAACACTGAAGCTTTCTTT | CASSSPGVNTEAFF
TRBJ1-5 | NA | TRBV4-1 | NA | TGCGCCAGCAGCCCCGGACAGACCCCTAATCAGCCCCAGCATTTT | CASSPGQTPNQPQHF